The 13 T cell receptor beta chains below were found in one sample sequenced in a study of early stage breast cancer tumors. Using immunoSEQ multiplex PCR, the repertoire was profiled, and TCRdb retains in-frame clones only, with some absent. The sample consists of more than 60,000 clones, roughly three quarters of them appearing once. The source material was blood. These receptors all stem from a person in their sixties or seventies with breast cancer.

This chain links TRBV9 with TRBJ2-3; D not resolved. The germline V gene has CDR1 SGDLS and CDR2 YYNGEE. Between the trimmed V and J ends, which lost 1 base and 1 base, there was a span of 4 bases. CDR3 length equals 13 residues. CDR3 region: CASSVLGTDTQYF. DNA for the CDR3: TGTGCCAGCAGCGTACTGGGCACAGATACGCAGTATTTT.

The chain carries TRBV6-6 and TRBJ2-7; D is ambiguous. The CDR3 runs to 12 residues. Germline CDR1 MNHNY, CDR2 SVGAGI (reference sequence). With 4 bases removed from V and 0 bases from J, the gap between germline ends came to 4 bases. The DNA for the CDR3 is TGTGCCAGCAGTTTCGTCTCCTACGAGCAGTACTTC. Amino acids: CASSFVSYEQYF.

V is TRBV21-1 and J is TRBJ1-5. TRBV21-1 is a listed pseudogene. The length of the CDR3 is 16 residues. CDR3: CASSILTRLGDQPQHF. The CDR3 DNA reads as TGTGCCAGCAGCATCTTGACCCGATTAGGAGATCAGCCCCAGCATTTT.

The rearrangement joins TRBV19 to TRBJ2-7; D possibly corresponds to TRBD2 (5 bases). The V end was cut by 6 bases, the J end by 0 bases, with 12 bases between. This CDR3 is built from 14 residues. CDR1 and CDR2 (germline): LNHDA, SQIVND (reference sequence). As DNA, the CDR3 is TGTGCCAGTAGCCTCGGGGTAGACTCCTACGAGCAGTACTTC. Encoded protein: CASSLGVDSYEQYF. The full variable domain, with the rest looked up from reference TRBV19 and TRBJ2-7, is DGGITQSPKYLFRKEGQNVTLSCEQNLNHDAMYWYRQDPGQGLRLIYYSQIVNDFQKGDIAEGYSVSREKKESFPLTVTSAQKNPTAFYLCASSLGVDSYEQYFGPGTRLTVT.

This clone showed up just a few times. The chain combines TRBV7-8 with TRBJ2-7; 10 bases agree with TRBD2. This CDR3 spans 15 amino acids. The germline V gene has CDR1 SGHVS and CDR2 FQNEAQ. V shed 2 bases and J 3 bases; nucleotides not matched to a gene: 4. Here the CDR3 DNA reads TGTGCCAGCAGCTTAACGGGACTAGCGTTCTACGAGCAGTACTTC. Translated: CASSLTGLAFYEQYF.

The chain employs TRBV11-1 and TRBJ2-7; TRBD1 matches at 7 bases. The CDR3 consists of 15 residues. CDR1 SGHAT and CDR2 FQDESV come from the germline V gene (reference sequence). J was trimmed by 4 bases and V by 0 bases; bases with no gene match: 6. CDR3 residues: CASSLAGTAIYEQYF. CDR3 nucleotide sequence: TGTGCCAGCAGCTTAGCCGGGACAGCGATTTACGAGCAGTACTTC.

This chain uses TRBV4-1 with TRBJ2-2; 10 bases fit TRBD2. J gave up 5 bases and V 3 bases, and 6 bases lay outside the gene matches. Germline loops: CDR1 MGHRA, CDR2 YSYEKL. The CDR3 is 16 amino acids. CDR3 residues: CASSQGPSGGTGELFF. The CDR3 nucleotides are TGCGCCAGCAGCCAGGGGCCTAGCGGGGGAACCGGGGAGCTGTTTTTT.

The chain's CDR3 is CASSELAGVGNQPQHF. DNA for the CDR3: TGTGCCAGCAGTGAGCTGGCGGGGGTTGGCAATCAGCCCCAGCATTTT. The V call is TRBV6-1, the J call TRBJ1-5, with TRBD1 as a possible D gene (5 bases). Between the trimmed V and J ends, which lost 3 bases and 2 bases, there was a span of 14 bases. The CDR3 consists of 16 residues. CDR1 is MNHNS and CDR2 is SASEGT in the germline V gene.

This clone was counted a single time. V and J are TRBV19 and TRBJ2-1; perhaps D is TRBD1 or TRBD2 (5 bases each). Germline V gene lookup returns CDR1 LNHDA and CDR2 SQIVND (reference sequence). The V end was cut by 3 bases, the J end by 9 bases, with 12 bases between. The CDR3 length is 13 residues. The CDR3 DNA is TGTGCCAGTAGTATCGTGCCAGGGACTGAGCAGTTCTTC. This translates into CASSIVPGTEQFF.

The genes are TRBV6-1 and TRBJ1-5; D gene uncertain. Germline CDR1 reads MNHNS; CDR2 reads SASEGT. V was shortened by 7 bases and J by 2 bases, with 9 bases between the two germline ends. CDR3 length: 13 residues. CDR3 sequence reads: CASTEGRNQPQHF. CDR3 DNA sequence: TGTGCCAGCACCGAGGGTCGCAATCAGCCCCAGCATTTT.

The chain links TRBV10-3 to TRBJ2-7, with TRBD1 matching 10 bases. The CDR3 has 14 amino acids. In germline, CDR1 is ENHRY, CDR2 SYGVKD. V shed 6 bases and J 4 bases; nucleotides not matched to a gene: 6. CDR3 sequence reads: CAIRPTGGLYEQYF. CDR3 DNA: TGTGCCATCAGACCGACAGGGGGCTTGTACGAGCAGTACTTC.

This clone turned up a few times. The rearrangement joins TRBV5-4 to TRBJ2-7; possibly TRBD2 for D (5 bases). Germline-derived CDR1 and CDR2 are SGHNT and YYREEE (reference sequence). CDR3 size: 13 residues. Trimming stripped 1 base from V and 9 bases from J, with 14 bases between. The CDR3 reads CASSLPSEAGQYF. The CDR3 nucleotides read TGTGCCAGCAGCTTGCCCTCGGAGGCCGGGCAGTACTTC.

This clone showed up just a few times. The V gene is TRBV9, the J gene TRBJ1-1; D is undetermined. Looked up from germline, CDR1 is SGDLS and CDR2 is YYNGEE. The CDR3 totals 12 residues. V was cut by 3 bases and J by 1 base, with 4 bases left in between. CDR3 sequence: CASSEGNTEAFF. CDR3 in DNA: TGTGCCAGCAGCGAGGGGAACACTGAAGCTTTCTTT.